This T cell receptor (beta chain) was recorded in a study of T cell responses to AZD1222 COVID-19 vaccine. TCRdb's table, derived via immunoSEQ multiplex PCR, lists solely in-frame clones and lacks some. This table holds tens of thousands of clones, 75% to 95% found once. The study's findings and limits: The CD4 TCRs associated with vaccination extended across spike and predominated at 160-218 and 743-854.

Germline-derived CDR1 and CDR2 are MNHEY and SVGEGT. V was cut by 0 bases and J by 4 bases, with 6 bases left in between. CDR3 length: 13 residues. Remarks on this clone: What it binds is not known.

The gene calls are TRBV6-2 or TRBV6-3 and TRBJ1-1, with D perhaps matching TRBD1 (5 bases). The clonotype originates from an adult in good health. This specimen was peripheral blood, taken on day 0 of MenACWY control vaccination. CDR3 region: CASSYSGVTEAFF. The CDR3 nucleotides read TGTGCCAGCAGTTACTCAGGGGTCACTGAAGCTTTCTTT.